The entry below gives a single TCR beta chain sequence along with its context. No cognate antigen has been identified for it. Nothing much larger sits one base from this clone, and base qualities are not available. The collaborating institutions used their own protocols to collect whole blood in K2EDTA tubes. For TCRbeta analysis, collaborators shipped samples in one of three forms: frozen whole blood, isolated PBMCs, or DNA extracted from either of those sample types. In the germline V gene, CDR1 corresponds to SGHAT and CDR2 to FQNNGV. V drops 4 bases and J drops 1 base, leaving 6 bases in between. The CDR3 runs 13 residues from the cysteine to the phenylalanine. The CDR3 DNA has 39 bases and is translated from base 1. This sample was included in a study of blood T cell repertoires in COVID-19 (dated by TCRdb to 2018 to 2020). Context from the whole study: Collaborator samples came from the United States, Italy and Spain and covered acute and convalescent phases of COVID-19. The material from the prospective study consisted of cDNA or gDNA derived from T cells, B-cell-depleted T cells, or PBMCs. Deeply sampled blood TCRbeta repertoires from subjects exposed to, actively infected with, or recovered from COVID-19 were included in the dataset. A freely available public database, intended as a resource for researchers studying the immune response to SARS-CoV-2, is where the repertoires were released. Samples were obtained from the ongoing ImmuneRACE study (first 160 participants) and from 950 to 1,500 subjects provided by 6 global collaborators. Nearly every sample came with metadata listing a de-identified subject ID, COVID-19 status, age in years and sex. Where available, HLA class I and class II types were obtained from metadata supplied by the sample provider rather than from assay-based typing. Broader findings and caveats from the paper: The quantity of clinical and demographic metadata differed by source and by participant and was supplied without curation.

TCRbeta CDR3 regions were amplified from genomic DNA using the immunoSEQ Assay, a bias-controlled multiplex PCR. The original methods were these. The number of nucleated cells in each sample was estimated from the amplification of reference gene primers within the assay. To quantify the absolute abundance of each unique TCRbeta CDR3 rearrangement, sequence reads were collapsed and filtered. For each sample, productive Simpson clonality was calculated by taking the square root of Simpson's diversity index across productive rearrangements. The table was pulled from immuneACCESS by TCRdb, which kept in-frame rearrangements only. Such tables lose some clones; where checked, under half of the loss comes from unresolved V genes, and the rest has no known cause. The V and J calls and clone size come from that table; D and trimming were worked out from the DNA. Counted in this sample were more than 95,000 clones; about 80% of them appeared once. The leading ten clones occupy about 39% of the sample.

Sequencing was carried out using peripheral blood. The sequence joins TRBV11-2 to TRBJ2-3, with the D gene not clear enough to name. The sequence was obtained from a man aged 40-50 years with active or convalescent COVID-19. The nucleotides are TGTGCCAGCAGCTCCCCTCGCACAGATACGCAGTATTTT. Translation gives CASSSPRTDTQYF.